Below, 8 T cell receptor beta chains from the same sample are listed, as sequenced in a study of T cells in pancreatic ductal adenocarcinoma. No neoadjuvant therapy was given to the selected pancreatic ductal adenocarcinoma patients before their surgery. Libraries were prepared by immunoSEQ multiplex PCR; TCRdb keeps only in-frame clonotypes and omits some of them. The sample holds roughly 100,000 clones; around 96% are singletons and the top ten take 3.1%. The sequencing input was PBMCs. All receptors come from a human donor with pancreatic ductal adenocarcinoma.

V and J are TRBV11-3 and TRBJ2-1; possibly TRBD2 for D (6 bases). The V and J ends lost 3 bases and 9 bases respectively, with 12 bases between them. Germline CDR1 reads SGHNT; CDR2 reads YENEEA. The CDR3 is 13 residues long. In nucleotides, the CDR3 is TGTGCCAGCAGCTTCGGACTTAGCGGTGAGCAGTTCTTC. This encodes CASSFGLSGEQFF. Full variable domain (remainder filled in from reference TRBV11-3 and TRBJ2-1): EAGVVQSPRYKIIEKKQPVAFWCNPISGHNTLYWYLQNLGQGPELLIRYENEEAVDDSQLPKDRFSAERLKGVDSTLKIQPAELGDSAVYLCASSFGLSGEQFFGPGTRLTVL.

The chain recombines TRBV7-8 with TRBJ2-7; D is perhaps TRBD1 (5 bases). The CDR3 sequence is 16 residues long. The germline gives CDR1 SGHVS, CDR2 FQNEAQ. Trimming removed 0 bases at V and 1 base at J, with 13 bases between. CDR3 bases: TGTGCCAGCAGCTTAGCTAGATTAGGGGTTTCCTACGAGCAGTACTTC. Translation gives CASSLARLGVSYEQYF.

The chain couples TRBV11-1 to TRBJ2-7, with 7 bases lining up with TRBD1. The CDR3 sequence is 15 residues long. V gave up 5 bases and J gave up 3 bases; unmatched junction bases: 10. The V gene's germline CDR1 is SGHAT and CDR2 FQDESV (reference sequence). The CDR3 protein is CASSGGQANYYEQYF. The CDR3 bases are TGTGCCAGCAGCGGAGGACAGGCCAATTACTACGAGCAGTACTTC.

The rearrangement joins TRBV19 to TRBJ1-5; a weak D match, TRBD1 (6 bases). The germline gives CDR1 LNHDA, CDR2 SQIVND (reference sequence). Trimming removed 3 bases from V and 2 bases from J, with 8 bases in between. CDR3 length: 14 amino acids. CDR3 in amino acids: CASSMYRGNQPQHF. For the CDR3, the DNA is TGTGCCAGTAGTATGTACAGGGGCAATCAGCCCCAGCATTTT.

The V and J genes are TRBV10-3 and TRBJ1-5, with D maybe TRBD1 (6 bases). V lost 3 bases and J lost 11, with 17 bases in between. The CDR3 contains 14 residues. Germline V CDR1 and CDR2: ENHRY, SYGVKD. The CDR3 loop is CAISDSWGGDTQHF. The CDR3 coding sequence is TGTGCCATCAGTGATTCCTGGGGGGGGGACACCCAGCATTTT.

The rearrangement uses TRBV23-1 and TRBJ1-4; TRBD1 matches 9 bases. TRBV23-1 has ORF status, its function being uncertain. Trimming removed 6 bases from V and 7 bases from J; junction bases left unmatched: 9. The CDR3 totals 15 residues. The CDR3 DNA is TGCGCCAGCAGGCCTGGGACAGGGAGTACTGAAAAACTGTTTTTT. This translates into CASRPGTGSTEKLFF.

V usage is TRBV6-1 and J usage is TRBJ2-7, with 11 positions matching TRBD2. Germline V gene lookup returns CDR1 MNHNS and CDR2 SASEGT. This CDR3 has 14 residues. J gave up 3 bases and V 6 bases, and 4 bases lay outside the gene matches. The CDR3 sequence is CASSRLAGSYEQYF. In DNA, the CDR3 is TGTGCCAGCAGCCGACTAGCGGGGAGCTACGAGCAGTACTTC.

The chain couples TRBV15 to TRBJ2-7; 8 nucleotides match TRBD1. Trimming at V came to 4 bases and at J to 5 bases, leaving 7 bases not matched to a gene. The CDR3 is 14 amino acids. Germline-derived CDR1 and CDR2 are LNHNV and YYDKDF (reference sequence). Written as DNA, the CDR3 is TGTGCCACCAGCAAGGGACAGGCTGGAGACGAGCAGTACTTC. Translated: CATSKGQAGDEQYF.